The TCR beta chain under discussion was sequenced for a study of T-cell memory formation after mild COVID-19. Across the whole study: Across donors, TCR clusters were largely donor specific.

Points from the study as a whole: Clones that got smaller from day 15 to 85 had even CD4/CD8, while clones growing later tipped toward CD4+. Memory from before infection featured some responding clones, which suggests cross-reactive memory joined.

Constant-segment-primed 5'RACE gave TCR alpha and TCR beta cDNA libraries with sample barcodes and UMIs. In TCRdb, the 5' RACE reads were re-called with MiXCR into one record per CDR3 protein. Among about 390,000 distinct CDR3 sequences listed, 16% were seen once. The CDR3 runs to 12 residues. Germline CDR1 SGHVS, CDR2 FQNEAQ. V lost 5 bases to trimming and J lost 5 bases, with 9 bases between them. In this sample, this clonotype turned up a few times. Its target is not known. The chain carries TRBV7-8 and TRBJ2-5; no firm D call. The sequenced sample was PBMCs or a T cell subset sorted from them (not recorded which). This receptor was obtained from a young man who had mild COVID-19 (a few samples of this study predate the infection). Cell type and time point are not known. The CDR3 DNA is TGTGCCAGCAGCCAGGATTGGGAGACCCAGTACTTC. Its protein is CASSQDWETQYF.